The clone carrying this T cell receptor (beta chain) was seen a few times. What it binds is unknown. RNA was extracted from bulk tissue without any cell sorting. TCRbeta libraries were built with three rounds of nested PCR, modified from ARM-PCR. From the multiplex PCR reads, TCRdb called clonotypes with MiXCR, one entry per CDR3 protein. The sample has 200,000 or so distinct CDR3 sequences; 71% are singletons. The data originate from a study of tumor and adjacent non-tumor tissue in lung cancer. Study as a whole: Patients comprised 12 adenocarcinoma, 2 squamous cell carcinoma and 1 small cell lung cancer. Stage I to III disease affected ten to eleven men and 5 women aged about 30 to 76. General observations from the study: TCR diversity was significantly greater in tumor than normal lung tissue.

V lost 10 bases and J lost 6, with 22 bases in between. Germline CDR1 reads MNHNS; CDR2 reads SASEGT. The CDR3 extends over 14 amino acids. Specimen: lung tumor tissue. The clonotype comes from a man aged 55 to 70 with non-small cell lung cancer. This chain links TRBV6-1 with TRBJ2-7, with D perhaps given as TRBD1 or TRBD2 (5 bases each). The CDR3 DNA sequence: TGTGCCAACTCCGTCGGGACCGCCTTGGCCGAGCAGTACTTC. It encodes CANSVGTALAEQYF.